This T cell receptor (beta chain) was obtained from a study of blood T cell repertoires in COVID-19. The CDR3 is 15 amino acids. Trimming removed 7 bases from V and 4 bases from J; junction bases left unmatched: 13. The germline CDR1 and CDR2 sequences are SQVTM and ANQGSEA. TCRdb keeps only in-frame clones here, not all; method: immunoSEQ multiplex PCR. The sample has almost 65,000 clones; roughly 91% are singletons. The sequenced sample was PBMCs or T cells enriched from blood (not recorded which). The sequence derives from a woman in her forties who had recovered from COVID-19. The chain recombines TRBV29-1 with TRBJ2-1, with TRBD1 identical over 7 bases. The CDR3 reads CSANTDRVRYNEQFF. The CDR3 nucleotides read TGCAGCGCGAATACCGACAGGGTAAGATACAATGAGCAGTTCTTC.